The rows below give T cell receptor beta chains drawn from one sample of a study of blood T cell repertoires in COVID-19. Sequenced by immunoSEQ multiplex PCR; TCRdb stores in-frame clones only, minus some. The table records 65,000 or so clones, around four fifths of them present only once. The sequenced sample consisted of peripheral blood. The origin of the receptors is a man younger than 40 with COVID-19, enrolled during active disease. The CDR3 runs from the conserved cysteine through the conserved F or W. Fields, in order: clone size, V gene, D gene, J gene, CDR3 protein, CDR3 DNA. A D gene is named only where the DNA matches it firmly. The size entry is marked missing in some rows and otherwise reads once, few, many or a size class.

>NA|TRBV19|NA|TRBJ1-1
CASSIRQENTEAFF
TGTGCCAGTAGTATCAGACAGGAGAACACTGAAGCTTTCTTT
>NA|TRBV3-1/TRBV3-2|NA|TRBJ2-2
CASSQPDRTSGELFF
TGTGCCAGCAGCCAACCCGACAGAACGTCCGGGGAGCTGTTTTTT
>once|TRBV19|TRBD1|TRBJ1-5
CASSLLTGDLHSQHF
TGTGCCAGTAGCCTACTTACAGGGGACCTACATTCCCAGCATTTT
>once|TRBV6-2/TRBV6-3|NA|TRBJ1-1
CASSPGGISAAFF
TGTGCCAGCAGCCCGGGGGGGATCTCGGCTGCTTTCTTT
>NA|TRBV15|TRBD1|TRBJ2-5
CATSRRQGGQETQYF
TGTGCCACCAGCAGACGACAGGGGGGCCAAGAGACCCAGTACTTC
>NA|TRBV18|NA|TRBJ2-7
CASSPVRSPGEQYF
TGTGCCAGCTCACCAGTGAGGAGCCCGGGCGAGCAGTACTTC
>NA|TRBV18|NA|TRBJ2-2
CASSSSGNGELFF
TGTGCCAGCTCATCCAGCGGAAACGGGGAGCTGTTTTTT
>NA|TRBV28|TRBD2|TRBJ2-3
CASSFHGRNTDTQYF
TGTGCCAGCAGTTTTCACGGGAGGAACACAGATACGCAGTATTTT
>NA|TRBV10-1|TRBD2|TRBJ2-3
CASSMGLAGGRTDTQYF
TGCGCCAGCAGCATGGGACTAGCGGGAGGACGCACAGATACGCAGTATTTT
>once|TRBV6-2/TRBV6-3|TRBD1|TRBJ2-6
CASSPRDRGLSGANVLTF
TGTGCCAGCAGTCCAAGGGACAGGGGCTTGTCTGGGGCCAACGTCCTGACTTTC
>NA|TRBV5-6|TRBD1|TRBJ1-1
CASSPYRTGESEAFF
TGTGCCAGCAGCCCATACCGGACAGGGGAGAGTGAAGCTTTCTTT
>NA|TRBV28|TRBD1|TRBJ2-1
CASSLTGGGNEQFF
TGTGCCAGCAGTTTGACAGGGGGTGGCAATGAGCAGTTCTTC
>NA|TRBV2|NA|TRBJ2-7
CASSEADRRAASSYEQYF
TGTGCCAGCAGTGAAGCCGACAGGCGGGCGGCCAGCTCCTACGAGCAGTACTTC
>few|TRBV3-1/TRBV3-2|NA|TRBJ2-6
CASSAGVAGANVLTF
TGTGCCAGCAGCGCAGGGGTGGCTGGGGCCAACGTCCTGACTTTC
>NA|TRBV2|NA|TRBJ1-4
CAAGGGRGVVANEKLFF
TGTGCCGCCGGGGGGGGCAGGGGTGTTGTAGCTAATGAAAAACTGTTTTTT
>NA|TRBV5-1|TRBD2|TRBJ2-1
CASSLVSGTYNEQFF
TGCGCCAGCAGCTTGGTTAGCGGGACCTACAATGAGCAGTTCTTC
>NA|TRBV2|NA|TRBJ2-5
CASKIRDFGQETQYF
TGTGCCAGTAAAATCCGGGACTTCGGGCAAGAGACCCAGTACTTC
>NA|TRBV19|TRBD1|TRBJ1-5
CASRIQGDQPQHF
TGTGCCAGTAGGATACAGGGGGACCAGCCCCAGCATTTT
>NA|TRBV6-5|TRBD1|TRBJ1-1
CASSYGTGNTEAFF
TGTGCCAGCAGTTACGGGACAGGGAACACTGAAGCTTTCTTT
>NA|TRBV27|NA|TRBJ2-1
CASSLTGPYNEQFF
TGTGCCAGCAGTTTAACAGGGCCCTACAATGAGCAGTTCTTC
>NA|TRBV5-1|NA|TRBJ2-3
CASSSQLNTQYF
TGCGCCAGCAGCTCACAGTTGAATACGCAGTATTTT
>NA|TRBV21-1|NA|TRBJ2-7
CASSARDRVGLHEQYF
TGTGCCAGCAGCGCTCGGGACAGGGTAGGACTCCACGAGCAGTACTTC
>NA|TRBV12-1|NA|TRBJ2-7
CASNLRRTASYEQYF
TGTGCCAGCAATCTAAGACGGACAGCCTCCTACGAGCAGTACTTC
>NA|TRBV19|NA|TRBJ1-1
CASYWNTEAFF
TGTGCCAGTTACTGGAACACTGAAGCTTTCTTT
>NA|TRBV29-1|TRBD1|TRBJ2-1
CSVGGQGAHEQFF
TGCAGCGTTGGGGGACAGGGGGCGCATGAGCAGTTCTTC
>NA|TRBV5-8|NA|TRBJ1-3
CASSPDRPTAGNTIYF
TGTGCCAGCAGCCCGGACAGACCGACTGCTGGAAACACCATATATTTT
>few|TRBV6-5|TRBD2|TRBJ2-7
CASSLAGASYEQYF
TGTGCCAGCAGCCTAGCGGGTGCTTCCTACGAGCAGTACTTC
>NA|TRBV7-9|NA|TRBJ2-1
CASIPGTFVNEQFF
TGTGCCAGCATCCCCGGGACTTTCGTTAATGAGCAGTTCTTC
>NA|TRBV14|NA|TRBJ2-7
CASSPSPGYEQYF
TGTGCCAGCAGCCCAAGTCCGGGCTACGAGCAGTACTTC
>NA|TRBV6-4|TRBD2|TRBJ2-3
CASSEGLAGVDTQYF
TGTGCCAGCAGTGAGGGACTAGCGGGAGTGGATACGCAGTATTTT
>NA|TRBV7-3|NA|TRBJ2-2
CASSLQGTGELFF
TGTGCCAGCAGCTTGCAGGGAACCGGGGAGCTGTTTTTT
>NA|TRBV5-5|NA|TRBJ1-1
CASSSRSTEAFF
TGTGCCAGCAGCTCGAGGAGTACAGAAGCTTTCTTT
>NA|TRBV7-3|NA|TRBJ2-1
CASSLDYGLYNEQFF
TGTGCCAGCAGCTTAGACTACGGACTCTACAATGAGCAGTTCTTC
>NA|TRBV5-4|NA|TRBJ2-5
CASSFPAGETQYF
TGTGCCAGCAGCTTTCCGGCAGGAGAGACCCAGTACTTC
>NA|TRBV5-8|TRBD1|TRBJ2-1
CASSLGTGFYNEQFF
TGTGCCAGCAGCTTGGGGACAGGGTTCTACAATGAGCAGTTCTTC
>NA|TRBV6-5|TRBD1|TRBJ1-3
CASSQGQGNGNTIYF
TGTGCCAGCAGTCAGGGACAGGGAAACGGAAACACCATATATTTT
>NA|TRBV4-3|TRBD2|TRBJ2-3
CASSQDLASGSRGGPTDTQYF
TGCGCCAGCAGCCAAGATTTAGCTAGCGGGAGTAGAGGGGGCCCCACAGATACGCAGTATTTT
>NA|TRBV9|NA|TRBJ2-1
CASSEIDSPTYNEQFF
TGTGCCAGCAGCGAGATAGACAGCCCGACCTACAATGAGCAGTTCTTC
>few|TRBV21-1|NA|TRBJ2-1
CASSTGLVFYNEQFF
TGTGCCAGCAGCACGGGACTAGTGTTCTACAATGAGCAGTTCTTC
>NA|TRBV4-1|NA|TRBJ2-3
CASSLPGTDTQYF
TGCGCCAGCAGCCTGCCGGGTACAGATACGCAGTATTTT
>NA|TRBV27|TRBD2|TRBJ2-3
CASRSPGLVTDTQYF
TGTGCCAGCAGATCTCCGGGACTAGTCACAGATACGCAGTATTTT
>medium-sized|TRBV6-5|NA|TRBJ2-2
CATLREGELFF
TGTGCCACCCTAAGGGAGGGGGAGCTGTTTTTT
>once|TRBV28|NA|TRBJ1-2
CASSLQGQDGYTF
TGTGCCAGCAGTTTGCAGGGGCAGGATGGCTACACCTTC
>NA|TRBV30|TRBD1|TRBJ1-6
CAWGGQRNSPLHF
TGTGCCTGGGGGGGACAGAGAAATTCACCCCTCCACTTT
>NA|TRBV6-6|NA|TRBJ1-5
CASSPRGRDQPQHF
TGTGCCAGCAGTCCCCGAGGGCGCGATCAGCCCCAGCATTTT
>NA|TRBV9|TRBD2|TRBJ2-7
CASSVGLAGSNEQYF
TGTGCCAGCAGCGTAGGGTTAGCGGGAAGTAACGAGCAGTACTTC
>NA|TRBV6-5|NA|TRBJ2-1
CASSRGTFYNEQFF
TGTGCCAGCAGCCGCGGGACTTTTTACAATGAGCAGTTCTTC
>NA|TRBV7-7|TRBD2|TRBJ2-1
CASSVAGLAGGGFHEQFF
TGTGCTAGCAGCGTGGCGGGACTAGCGGGAGGAGGGTTCCATGAGCAGTTCTTC
>NA|TRBV3-1/TRBV3-2|TRBD1|TRBJ1-2
CASSQVGVRGRLPHQSYGYTF
TGTGCCAGCAGCCAAGTAGGAGTCAGGGGGCGCCTCCCACATCAATCCTATGGCTACACCTTC